The following is a T cell receptor beta chain sequence with its context. The data stem from a study of blood T cell repertoires in COVID-19. Original methodology: Amplification from reference gene primers served as the basis for estimated nucleated cell counts. Some clones are missing from TCRdb's copy, which holds only in-frame ones; the method was immunoSEQ multiplex PCR. From that table come the V and J calls and clone size; the DNA was used to work out D and trimming. This sample has 250,000 to 300,000 clones; about nine tenths occur once, and the top ten carry roughly 3.9%. With 4 bases clipped from V and 5 bases from J, the junction kept 5 bases outside the gene matches. The germline V gene encodes CDR1 LGHDT and CDR2 YNNKEL (reference sequence). The CDR3 length is 14 residues.

The V gene is TRBV3-1 (or the pseudogene TRBV3-2), the J gene TRBJ2-1; 7 bases fit TRBD1. This sequence was found in a woman between 40 and 55 years old with acute or convalescent COVID-19. Input material: peripheral blood. CDR3 in amino acids: CASSRWQGDNEQFF. The CDR3 DNA reads as TGTGCCAGCAGCCGGTGGCAGGGGGACAATGAGCAGTTCTTC.